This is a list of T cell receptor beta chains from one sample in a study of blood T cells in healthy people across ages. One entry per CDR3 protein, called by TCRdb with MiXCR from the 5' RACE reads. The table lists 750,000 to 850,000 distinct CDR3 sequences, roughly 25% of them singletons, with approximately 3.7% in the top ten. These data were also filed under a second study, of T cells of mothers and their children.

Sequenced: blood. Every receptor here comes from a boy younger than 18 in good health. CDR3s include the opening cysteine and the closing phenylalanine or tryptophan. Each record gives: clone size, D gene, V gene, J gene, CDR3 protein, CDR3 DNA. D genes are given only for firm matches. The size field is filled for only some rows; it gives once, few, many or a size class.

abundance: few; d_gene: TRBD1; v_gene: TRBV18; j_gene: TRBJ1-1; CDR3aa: CASRLTGAMMNTEAFF; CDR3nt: TGTGCCAGCCGTCTGACAGGGGCGATGATGAACACTGAAGCTTTCTTT
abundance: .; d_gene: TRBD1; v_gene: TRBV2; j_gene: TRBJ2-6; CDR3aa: CASSPTKGAHAGANVLTF; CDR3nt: TGTGCCAGCAGCCCCACGAAGGGGGCTCATGCTGGGGCCAACGTCCTGACTTTC
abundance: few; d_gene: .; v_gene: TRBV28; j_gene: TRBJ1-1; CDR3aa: CASSLQGAEAFF; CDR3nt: TGTGCCAGCAGTTTACAGGGCGCTGAAGCTTTCTTT
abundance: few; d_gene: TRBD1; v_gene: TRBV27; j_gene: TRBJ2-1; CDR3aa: CASKLTGLREQFF; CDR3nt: TGTGCCAGCAAACTGACAGGGTTGAGGGAGCAGTTCTTC
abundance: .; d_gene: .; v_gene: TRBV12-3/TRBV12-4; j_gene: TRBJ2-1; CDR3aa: CASSLGRFGQFF; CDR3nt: TGTGCCAGCAGTCTAGGGAGATTTGGGCAGTTCTTC
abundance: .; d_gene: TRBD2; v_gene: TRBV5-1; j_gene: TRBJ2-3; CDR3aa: CASTPVAGASTDTQYF; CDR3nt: TGCGCCAGCACCCCAGTAGCGGGGGCTAGCACAGATACGCAGTATTTT
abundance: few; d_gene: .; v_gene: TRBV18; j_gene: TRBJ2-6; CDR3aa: CASSPMSGSGANVLTF; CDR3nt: TGTGCCAGCTCACCAATGTCTGGATCTGGGGCCAACGTCCTGACTTTC
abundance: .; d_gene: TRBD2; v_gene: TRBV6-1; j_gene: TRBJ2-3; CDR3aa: CASSESGGSRDTQYF; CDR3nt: TGTGCCAGCAGTGAGAGCGGGGGCTCTCGAGATACGCAGTATTTT
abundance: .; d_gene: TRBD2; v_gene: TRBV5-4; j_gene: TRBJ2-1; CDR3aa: CASSSRGGNEQFF; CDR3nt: TGTGCCAGCAGCTCTCGGGGGGGCAATGAGCAGTTCTTC
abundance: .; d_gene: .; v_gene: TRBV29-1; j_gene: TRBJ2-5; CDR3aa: CSVGDYDRAQYF; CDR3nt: TGCAGCGTTGGGGACTATGACAGGGCCCAGTACTTC
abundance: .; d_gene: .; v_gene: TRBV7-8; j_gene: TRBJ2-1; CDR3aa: CASSLDQRPYNEQFF; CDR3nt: TGTGCCAGCAGCTTAGACCAGCGTCCCTACAATGAGCAGTTCTTC
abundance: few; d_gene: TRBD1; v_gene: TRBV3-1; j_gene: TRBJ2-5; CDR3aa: CASSNGQGLIF; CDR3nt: TGTGCCAGCAGCAATGGACAGGGTTTGATCTTC
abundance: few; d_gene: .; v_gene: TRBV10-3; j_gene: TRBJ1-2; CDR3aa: CAISGLESGYTF; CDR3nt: TGTGCCATCAGTGGGCTGGAAAGCGGCTACACCTTC
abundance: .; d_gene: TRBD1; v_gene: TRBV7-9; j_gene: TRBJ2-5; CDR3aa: CATTGGGQETQYF; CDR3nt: TGTGCCACCACAGGGGGCGGCCAAGAGACCCAGTACTTC
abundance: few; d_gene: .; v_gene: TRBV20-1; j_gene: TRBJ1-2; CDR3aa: CSAIGGSGYGYTF; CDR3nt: TGCAGTGCTATAGGAGGGAGCGGCTATGGCTACACCTTC
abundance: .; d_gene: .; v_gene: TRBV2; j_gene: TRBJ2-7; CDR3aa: CASSLTAHEQYF; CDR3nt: TGTGCCAGCAGTTTGACAGCCCACGAGCAGTACTTC
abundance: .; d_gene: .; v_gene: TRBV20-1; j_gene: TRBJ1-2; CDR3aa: CSSGTPYGYTF; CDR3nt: TGCAGTTCAGGGACTCCCTATGGCTACACCTTC
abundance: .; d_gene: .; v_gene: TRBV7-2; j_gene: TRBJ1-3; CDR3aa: CASSLVVGGISGNTIYF; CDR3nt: TGTGCCAGCAGCTTAGTTGTGGGAGGGATCTCTGGAAACACCATATATTTT
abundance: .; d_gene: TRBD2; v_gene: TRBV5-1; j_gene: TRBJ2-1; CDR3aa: CASSLAGGLSYNEQFF; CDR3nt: TGCGCCAGCAGCCTAGCGGGAGGCCTCTCCTACAATGAGCAGTTCTTC
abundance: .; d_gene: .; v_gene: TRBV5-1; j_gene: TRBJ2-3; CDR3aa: CASSLEGSGRDTQYF; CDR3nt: TGCGCCAGCAGCTTAGAGGGTAGCGGTAGAGATACGCAGTATTTT
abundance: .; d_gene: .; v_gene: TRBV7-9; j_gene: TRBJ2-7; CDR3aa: CASSTVLAPHSYEQYF; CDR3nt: TGTGCCAGCAGCACCGTACTAGCTCCCCACTCCTACGAGCAGTACTTC
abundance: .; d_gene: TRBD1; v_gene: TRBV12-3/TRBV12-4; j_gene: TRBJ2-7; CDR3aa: CASSPISGTGWDEQYF; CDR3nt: TGTGCCAGCAGTCCTATCTCCGGGACAGGGTGGGACGAGCAGTACTTC
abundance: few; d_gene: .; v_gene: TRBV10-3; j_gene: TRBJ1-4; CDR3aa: CAISEYEGTEKLFF; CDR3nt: TGTGCCATCAGTGAGTACGAAGGGACCGAAAAACTGTTTTTT
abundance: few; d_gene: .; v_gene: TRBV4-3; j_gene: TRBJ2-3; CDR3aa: CASSQRVFTDTQYF; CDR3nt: TGCGCCAGCAGCCAGCGTGTTTTCACAGATACGCAGTATTTT
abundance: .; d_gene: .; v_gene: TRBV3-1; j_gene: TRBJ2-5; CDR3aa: CASSHSGGRETQYF; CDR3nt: TGTGCCAGCAGCCACTCGGGGGGCCGGGAGACCCAGTACTTC
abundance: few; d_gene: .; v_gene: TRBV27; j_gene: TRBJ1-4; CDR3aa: CASRQAGNEKLFF; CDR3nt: TGTGCCAGCAGGCAGGCCGGTAATGAAAAACTGTTTTTT
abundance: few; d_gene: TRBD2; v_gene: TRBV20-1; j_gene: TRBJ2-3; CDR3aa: CSASLWIERGVTDTQYF; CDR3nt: TGCAGTGCTAGCCTTTGGATCGAGCGGGGTGTGACAGATACGCAGTATTTT
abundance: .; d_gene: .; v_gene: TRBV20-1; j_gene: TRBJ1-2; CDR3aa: CSARDRGWGIYGYTF; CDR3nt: TGCAGTGCTAGAGATCGGGGCTGGGGGATCTATGGCTACACCTTC
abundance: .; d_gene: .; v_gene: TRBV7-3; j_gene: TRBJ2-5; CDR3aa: CASSPTGGLISVGTQYF; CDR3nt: TGTGCCAGCAGCCCAACCGGCGGTCTAATTTCGGTCGGGACCCAGTACTTC
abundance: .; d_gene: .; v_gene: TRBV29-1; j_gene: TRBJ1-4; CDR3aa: CSVRDGNEKLFF; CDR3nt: TGCAGCGTCCGGGACGGTAATGAAAAACTGTTTTTT
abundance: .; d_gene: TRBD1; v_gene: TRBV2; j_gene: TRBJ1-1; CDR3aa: CASREGDRANTEAFF; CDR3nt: TGTGCCAGCAGGGAAGGGGACAGGGCGAACACTGAAGCTTTCTTT
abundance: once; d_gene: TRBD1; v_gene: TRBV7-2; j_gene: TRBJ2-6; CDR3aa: CASSTATGAGANVLTF; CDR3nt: TGTGCCAGCAGCACAGCGACAGGGGCTGGGGCCAACGTCCTGACTTTC
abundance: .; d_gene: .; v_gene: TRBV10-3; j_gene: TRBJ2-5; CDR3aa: CAISESVASQETQYF; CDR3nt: TGTGCCATCAGTGAGTCTGTGGCCTCCCAAGAGACCCAGTACTTC
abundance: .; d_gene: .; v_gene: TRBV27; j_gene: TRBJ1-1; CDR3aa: CASTQDTYTEAFF; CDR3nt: TGTGCCAGCACCCAAGACACCTACACTGAAGCTTTCTTT
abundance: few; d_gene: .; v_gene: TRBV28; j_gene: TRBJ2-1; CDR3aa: CASSRPGLNNEQFF; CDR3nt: TGTGCCAGCAGCCGTCCGGGACTGAACAATGAGCAGTTCTTC
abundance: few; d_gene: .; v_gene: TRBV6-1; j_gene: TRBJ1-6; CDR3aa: CASSDGAALGSPLHF; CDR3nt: TGTGCCAGCAGTGACGGCGCGGCCTTGGGCTCACCCCTCCACTTT
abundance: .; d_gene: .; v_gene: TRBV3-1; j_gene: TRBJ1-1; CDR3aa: CASSFMGASEAFF; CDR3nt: TGTGCCAGCAGCTTTATGGGGGCCAGTGAAGCTTTCTTT
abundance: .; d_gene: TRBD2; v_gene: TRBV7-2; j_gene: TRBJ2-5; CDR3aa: CASSFGGTSQETQYF; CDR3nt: TGTGCCAGCAGCTTTGGGGGGACTAGCCAAGAGACCCAGTACTTC
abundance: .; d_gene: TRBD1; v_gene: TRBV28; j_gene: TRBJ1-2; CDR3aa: CASTPLGDRGGGYTF; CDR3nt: TGTGCCAGCACCCCTCTGGGGGACAGGGGGGGTGGCTACACCTTC
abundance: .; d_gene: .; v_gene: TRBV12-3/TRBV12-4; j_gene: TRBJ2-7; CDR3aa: CASRTTALSYEQYF; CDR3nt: TGTGCCAGCAGAACGACAGCCCTCTCCTACGAGCAGTACTTC
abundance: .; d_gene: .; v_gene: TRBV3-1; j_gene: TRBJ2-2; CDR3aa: CASSQVREDAGELFF; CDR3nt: TGTGCCAGCAGCCAAGTACGTGAGGACGCCGGGGAGCTGTTTTTT
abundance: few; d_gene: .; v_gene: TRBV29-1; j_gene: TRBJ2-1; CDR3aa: CSAQDSYNEQFF; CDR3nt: TGCAGCGCCCAGGACAGTTACAATGAGCAGTTCTTC
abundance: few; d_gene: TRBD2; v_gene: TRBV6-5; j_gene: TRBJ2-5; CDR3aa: CASSSPIGLAGETQYF; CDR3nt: TGTGCCAGCAGTTCCCCAATCGGACTAGCGGGGGAGACCCAGTACTTC
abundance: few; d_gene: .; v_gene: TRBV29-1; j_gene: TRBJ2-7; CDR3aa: CSVARDIYYEQYF; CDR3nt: TGCAGCGTTGCGCGGGACATATACTACGAGCAGTACTTC
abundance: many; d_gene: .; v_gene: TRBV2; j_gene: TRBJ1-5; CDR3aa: CASPLAPSQHF; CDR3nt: TGTGCCAGCCCGTTGGCGCCTTCCCAGCATTTT
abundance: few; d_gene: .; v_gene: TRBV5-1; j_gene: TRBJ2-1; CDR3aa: CASSLDGTYNEQFF; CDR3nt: TGCGCCAGCAGCCTCGACGGTACCTACAATGAGCAGTTCTTC
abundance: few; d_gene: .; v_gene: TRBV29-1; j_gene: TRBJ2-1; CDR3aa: CSAPRVTGKNEQFF; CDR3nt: TGCAGCGCCCCGCGTGTAACAGGGAAAAATGAGCAGTTCTTC
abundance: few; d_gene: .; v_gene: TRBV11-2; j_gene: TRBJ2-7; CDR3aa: CASSLEGQRLYEQYF; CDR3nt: TGTGCCAGCAGCTTAGAAGGGCAGCGCCTCTACGAGCAGTACTTC
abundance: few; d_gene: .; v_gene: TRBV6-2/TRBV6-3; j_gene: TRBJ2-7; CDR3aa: CASVPRDTPYEQYF; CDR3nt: TGTGCCAGCGTCCCCCGGGACACACCCTACGAGCAGTACTTC
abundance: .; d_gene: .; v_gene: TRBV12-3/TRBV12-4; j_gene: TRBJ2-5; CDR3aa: CASSSRFLKQYF; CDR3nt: TGTGCCAGCAGTTCGAGGTTCTTGAAGCAGTACTTC